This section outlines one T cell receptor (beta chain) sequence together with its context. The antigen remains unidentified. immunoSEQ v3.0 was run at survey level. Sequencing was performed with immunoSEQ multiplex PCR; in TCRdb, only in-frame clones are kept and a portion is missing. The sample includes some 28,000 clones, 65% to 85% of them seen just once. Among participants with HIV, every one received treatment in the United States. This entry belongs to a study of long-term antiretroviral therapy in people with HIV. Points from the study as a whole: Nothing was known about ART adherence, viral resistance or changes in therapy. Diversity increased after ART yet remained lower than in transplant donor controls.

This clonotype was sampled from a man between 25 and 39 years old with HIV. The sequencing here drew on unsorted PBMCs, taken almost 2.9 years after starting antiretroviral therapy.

The DNA for the CDR3 is TGTGCCAGCTCACCTCCTTCCAGGGGAGGAGGAAACACCATATATTTT. Its translation is CASSPPSRGGGNTIYF. V is TRBV18 and J is TRBJ1-3; D is possibly TRBD1 (6 bases). Germline CDR1 and CDR2: KGHSH and LQKENI. The CDR3 length is 16 residues. The V end was cut by 3 bases, the J end by 4 bases, with 16 bases between.